The sample holds a few counts of the clone carrying this T cell receptor beta chain. Antigen specificity is unknown. This table comes from immunoSEQ multiplex PCR, and its TCRdb copy is limited to in-frame clones, with some not included. The table has around 69,000 clones, 70% to 85% seen once; the top ten hold 1.5% to 2%. Trimming stripped 7 bases from V and 4 bases from J, with 11 bases between. Germline assignment: CDR1 SEHNR and CDR2 FQNEAQ (reference sequence). CDR3 length: 13 residues. This sample was taken from a study of OX40 agonist ivuxolimab in advanced cancers. General study findings and limits: CD8+ T cells averaged more expanded clones than CD4+.

V and J are TRBV7-9 and TRBJ1-5; D remains ambiguous. The origin of this receptor is an adult with an advanced solid tumor such as melanoma, head and neck, liver or kidney cancer. This material consisted of CD4+ or CD8+ T cells sorted from blood, taken in a trial of the OX40 agonist ivuxolimab. The CDR3 coding sequence is TGTGCCAGCACCGCCGGTAGAAATCAGCCCCAGCATTTT. Translating gives CASTAGRNQPQHF.